One and the same sample provided the 7 T cell receptor beta chains below, sequenced in a study of cytomegalovirus exposure and HLA in healthy donors. The PCR contained 60 Vbeta and 13 Jbeta primers. Clones were read by immunoSEQ multiplex PCR, and TCRdb kept only the in-frame ones, dropping some. The sample has about 150,000 clones; approximately 70% are singletons. The sequenced material came from PBMCs. These receptors originate from a woman in her late teens or twenties in good health and CMV-seronegative.

This chain joins TRBV13 and TRBJ2-7; tentative D call: TRBD2 (7 bases). Germline-derived CDR1 and CDR2 are PRHDT and FYEKMQ (reference sequence). The V and J ends lost 4 bases and 3 bases respectively, with 16 bases between them. The CDR3 is 15 amino acids. The CDR3 DNA reads TGTGCCAGCAGCTCCCGACGGGGGGCAAACTACGAGCAGTACGTC. Amino acids: CASSSRRGANYEQYV.

This sequence joins TRBV6-1 and TRBJ1-5; TRBD1 aligns across 7 bases. Germline V gene lookup returns CDR1 MNHNS and CDR2 SASEGT. The ends lost 6 bases at V and 7 bases at J; junction bases unmatched: 12. The CDR3 length is 15 residues. CDR3 region: CASSATGTVNQPQHF. DNA for the CDR3: TGTGCCAGCAGCGCTACCGGGACAGTAAACCAGCCCCAGCATTTT.

The V gene is TRBV2, the J gene TRBJ1-2; TRBD1 aligns across 8 bases. Germline lookup yields CDR1 SNHLY and CDR2 FYNNEI. The junction had 7 bases not matched to a gene; V was cut back by 4 bases and J by 6 bases. The CDR3 runs to 14 residues. DNA of the CDR3: TGTGCCAGCAGTGGAGGGACAGGAAAAGATGGCTACACCTTC. It yields the protein CASSGGTGKDGYTF.

J is TRBJ2-7 and V is TRBV5-8, with 12 bases matching TRBD2. The germline gives CDR1 SGHTS, CDR2 YDEGEE. J lost 0 bases, V lost 3 bases, and 7 bases had no gene match. The CDR3 runs 17 residues. The CDR3 region is CASSSGTSGSSSYEQYV. The CDR3 nucleotides are TGTGCCAGCAGCTCCGGGACTAGCGGGTCCTCCTCCTACGAGCAGTACGTC.

CDR3 nucleotides: TGTGCCAGCAGCTCCGGGGACAGGGTTAATGGCTACACCTTC. It specifies CASSSGDRVNGYTF. The chain combines TRBV7-6 with TRBJ1-2, with TRBD1 identical over 9 bases. Germline V lookup: CDR1 SGHVS, CDR2 FNYEAQ. V was clipped by 4 bases and J by 6 bases; unmatched bases: 6. This CDR3 region has 14 residues.

This chain joins TRBV6-1 and TRBJ2-1; 12 bases match TRBD2. After removal of 3 bases from V and 6 bases from J, the junction contained 3 bases not matched to a gene. Per the germline V gene, CDR1 is MNHNS and CDR2 is SASEGT. The CDR3 extends over 15 amino acids. The CDR3 region has the DNA TGTGCCAGCAGTGACCTAGCGGGAGGGCCCAATGAGCAGTTCTTC. Amino acid sequence: CASSDLAGGPNEQFF.

J is TRBJ1-4 and V is TRBV28, with D perhaps TRBD1 (5 bases). V gave up 4 bases and J gave up 7 bases, with 19 bases separating them. The germline CDR1 and CDR2 sequences are MDHEN and SYDVKM. The CDR3 spans 16 residues. The CDR3: CASSSGREDRGEKLFF. The CDR3 nucleotides are TGTGCCAGCAGTTCGGGCAGGGAGGATCGGGGTGAAAAACTGTTTTTT.